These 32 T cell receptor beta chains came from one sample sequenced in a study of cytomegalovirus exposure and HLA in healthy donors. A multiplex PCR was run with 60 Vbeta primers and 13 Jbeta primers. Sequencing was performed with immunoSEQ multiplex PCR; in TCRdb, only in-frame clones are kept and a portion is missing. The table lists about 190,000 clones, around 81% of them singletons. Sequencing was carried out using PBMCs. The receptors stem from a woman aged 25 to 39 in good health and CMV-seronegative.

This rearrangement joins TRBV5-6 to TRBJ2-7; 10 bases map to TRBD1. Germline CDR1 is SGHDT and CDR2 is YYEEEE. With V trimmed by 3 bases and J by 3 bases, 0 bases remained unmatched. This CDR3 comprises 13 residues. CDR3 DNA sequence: TGTGCCAGCAGCTGGGACAGGGGCTACGAGCAGTACTTC. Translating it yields CASSWDRGYEQYF.

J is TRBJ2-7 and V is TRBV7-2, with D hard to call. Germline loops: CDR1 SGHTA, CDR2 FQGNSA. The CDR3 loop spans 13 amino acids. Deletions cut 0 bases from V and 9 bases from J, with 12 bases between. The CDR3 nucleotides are TGTGCCAGCAGCTTAGCTTACGAGGAAGTGCAGTACTTC. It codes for CASSLAYEEVQYF.

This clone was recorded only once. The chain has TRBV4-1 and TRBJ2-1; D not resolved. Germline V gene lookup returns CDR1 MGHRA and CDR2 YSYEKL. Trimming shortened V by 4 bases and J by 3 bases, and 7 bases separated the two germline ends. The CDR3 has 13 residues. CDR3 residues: CASSLRGYNEQFF. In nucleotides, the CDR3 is TGCGCCAGCAGCCTCCGAGGCTACAATGAGCAGTTCTTC.

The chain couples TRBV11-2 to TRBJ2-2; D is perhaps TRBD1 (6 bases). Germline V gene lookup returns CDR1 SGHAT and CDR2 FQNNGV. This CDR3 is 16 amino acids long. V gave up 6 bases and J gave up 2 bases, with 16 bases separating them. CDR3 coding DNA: TGTGCCAGCAGACGGGGACAAGCTTATAACACCGGGGAGCTGTTTTTT. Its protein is CASRRGQAYNTGELFF.

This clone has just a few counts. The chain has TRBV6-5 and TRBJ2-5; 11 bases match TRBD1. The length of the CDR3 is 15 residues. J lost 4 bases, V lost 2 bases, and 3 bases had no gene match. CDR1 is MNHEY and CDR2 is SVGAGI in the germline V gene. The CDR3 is CASSYGQGAAETQYF. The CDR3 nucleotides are TGTGCCAGCAGTTACGGACAGGGGGCCGCAGAGACCCAGTACTTC.

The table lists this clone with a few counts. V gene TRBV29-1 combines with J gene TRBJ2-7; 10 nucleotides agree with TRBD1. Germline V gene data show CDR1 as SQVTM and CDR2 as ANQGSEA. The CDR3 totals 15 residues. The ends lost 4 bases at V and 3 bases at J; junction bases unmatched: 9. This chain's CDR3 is CSVGRERDRGYEQYF. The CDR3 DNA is TGCAGCGTTGGGAGGGAGAGGGACAGGGGCTACGAGCAGTACTTC.

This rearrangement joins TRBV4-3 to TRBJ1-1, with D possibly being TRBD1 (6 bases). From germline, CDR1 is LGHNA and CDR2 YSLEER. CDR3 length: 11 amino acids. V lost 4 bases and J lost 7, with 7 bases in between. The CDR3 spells CASSRGLEAFF. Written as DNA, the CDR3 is TGCGCCAGCAGCCGGGGGCTTGAAGCTTTCTTT.

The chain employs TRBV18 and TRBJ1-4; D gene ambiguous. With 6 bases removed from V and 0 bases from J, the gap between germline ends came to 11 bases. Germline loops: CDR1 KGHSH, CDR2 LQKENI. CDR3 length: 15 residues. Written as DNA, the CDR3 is TGTGCCAGCTCCCCGAGGGAGTCAACTAATGAAAAACTGTTTTTT. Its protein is CASSPRESTNEKLFF.

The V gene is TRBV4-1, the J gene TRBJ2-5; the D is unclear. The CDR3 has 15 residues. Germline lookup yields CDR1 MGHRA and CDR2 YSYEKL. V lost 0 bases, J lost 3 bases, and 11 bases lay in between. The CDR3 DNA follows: TGCGCCAGCAGCCAAGATCCGAGCGAAAAAGAGACCCAGTACTTC. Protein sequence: CASSQDPSEKETQYF.

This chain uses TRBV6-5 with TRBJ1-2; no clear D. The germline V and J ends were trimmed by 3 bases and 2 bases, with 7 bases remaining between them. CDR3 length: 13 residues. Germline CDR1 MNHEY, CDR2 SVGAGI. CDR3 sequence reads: CASSYFLNYGYTF. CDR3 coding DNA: TGTGCCAGCAGTTATTTCCTAAACTATGGCTACACCTTC.

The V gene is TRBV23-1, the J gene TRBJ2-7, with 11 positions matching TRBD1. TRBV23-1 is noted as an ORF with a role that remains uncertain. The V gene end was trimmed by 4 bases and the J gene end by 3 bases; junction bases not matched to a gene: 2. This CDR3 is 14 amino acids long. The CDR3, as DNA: TGCGCCAGCAGTCCTGGGACAGGGGGCTACGAGCAGTACTTC. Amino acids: CASSPGTGGYEQYF.

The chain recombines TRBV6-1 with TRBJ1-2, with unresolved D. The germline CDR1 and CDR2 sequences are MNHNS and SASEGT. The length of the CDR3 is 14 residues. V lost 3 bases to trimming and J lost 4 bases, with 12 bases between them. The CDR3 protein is CASSEIFGPYGYTF. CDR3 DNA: TGTGCCAGCAGTGAGATTTTTGGGCCCTATGGCTACACCTTC.

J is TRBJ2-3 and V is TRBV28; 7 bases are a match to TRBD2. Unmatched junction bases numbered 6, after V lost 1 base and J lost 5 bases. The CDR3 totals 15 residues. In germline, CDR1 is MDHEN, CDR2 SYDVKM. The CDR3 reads CASSLSSGYRDTQYF. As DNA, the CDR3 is TGTGCCAGCAGTTTATCTAGCGGATATAGAGATACGCAGTATTTT.

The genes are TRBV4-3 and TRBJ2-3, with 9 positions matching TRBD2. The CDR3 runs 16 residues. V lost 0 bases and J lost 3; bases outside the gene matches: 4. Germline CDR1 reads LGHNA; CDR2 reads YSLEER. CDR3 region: CASSQEVSGGTDTQYF. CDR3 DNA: TGCGCCAGCAGCCAAGAGGTCAGCGGGGGGACAGATACGCAGTATTTT.

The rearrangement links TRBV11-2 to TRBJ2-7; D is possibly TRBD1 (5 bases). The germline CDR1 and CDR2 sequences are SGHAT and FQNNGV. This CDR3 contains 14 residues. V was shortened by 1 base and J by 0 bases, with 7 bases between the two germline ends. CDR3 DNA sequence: TGTGCCAGCAGCTTAGTACAGGACTCCTACGAGCAGTACTTC. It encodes CASSLVQDSYEQYF.

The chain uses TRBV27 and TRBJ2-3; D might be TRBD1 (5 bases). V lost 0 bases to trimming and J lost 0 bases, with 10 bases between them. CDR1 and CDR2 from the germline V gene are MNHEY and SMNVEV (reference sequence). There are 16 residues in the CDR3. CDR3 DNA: TGTGCCAGCAGTTTATCTCCTGGGGCTAGCACAGATACGCAGTATTTT. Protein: CASSLSPGASTDTQYF.

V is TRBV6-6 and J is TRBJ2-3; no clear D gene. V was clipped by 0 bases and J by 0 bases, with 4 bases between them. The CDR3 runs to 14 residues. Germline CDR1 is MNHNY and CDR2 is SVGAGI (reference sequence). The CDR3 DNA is TGTGCCAGCAGTTACTCAACTAGCACAGATACGCAGTATTTT. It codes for CASSYSTSTDTQYF.

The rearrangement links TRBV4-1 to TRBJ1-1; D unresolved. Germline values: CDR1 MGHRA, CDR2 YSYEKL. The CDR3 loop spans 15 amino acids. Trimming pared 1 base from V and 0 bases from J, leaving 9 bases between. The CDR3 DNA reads TGCGCCAGCAGCCAAGTCGGGGTCATGAACACTGAAGCTTTCTTT. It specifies CASSQVGVMNTEAFF.

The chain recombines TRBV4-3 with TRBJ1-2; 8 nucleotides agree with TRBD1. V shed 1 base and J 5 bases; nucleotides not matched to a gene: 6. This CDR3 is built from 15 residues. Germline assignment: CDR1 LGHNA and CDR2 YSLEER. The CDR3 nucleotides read TGCGCCAGCAGCCAAGCCCTACAGGGGGAATATGGCTACACCTTC. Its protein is CASSQALQGEYGYTF.

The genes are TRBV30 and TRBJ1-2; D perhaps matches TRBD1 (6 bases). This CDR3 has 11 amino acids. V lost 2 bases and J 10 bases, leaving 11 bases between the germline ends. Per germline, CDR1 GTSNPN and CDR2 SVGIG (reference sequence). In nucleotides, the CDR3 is TGTGCCTGGAGTACAGGGTTTGACTACACCTTC. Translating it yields CAWSTGFDYTF.

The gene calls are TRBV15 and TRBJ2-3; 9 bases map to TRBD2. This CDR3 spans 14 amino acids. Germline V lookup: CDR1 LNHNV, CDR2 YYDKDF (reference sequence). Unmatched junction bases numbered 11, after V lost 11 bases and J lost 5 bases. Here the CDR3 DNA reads TGTGCCGTCTATAGCGGGAGCATGATAGATACGCAGTATTTT. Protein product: CAVYSGSMIDTQYF.

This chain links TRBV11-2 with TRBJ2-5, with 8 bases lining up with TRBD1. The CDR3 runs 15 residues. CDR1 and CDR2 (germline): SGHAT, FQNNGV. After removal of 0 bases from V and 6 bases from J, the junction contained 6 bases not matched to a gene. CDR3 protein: CASSLEGTGVQTQYF. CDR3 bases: TGTGCCAGCAGCTTAGAGGGGACAGGCGTACAGACCCAGTACTTC.

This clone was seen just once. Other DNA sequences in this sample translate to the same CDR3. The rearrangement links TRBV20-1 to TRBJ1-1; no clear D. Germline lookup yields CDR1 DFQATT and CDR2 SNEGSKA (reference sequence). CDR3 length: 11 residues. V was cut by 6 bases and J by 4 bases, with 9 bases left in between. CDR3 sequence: CSARGGTEAFF. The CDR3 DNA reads TGCAGTGCGCGGGGTGGCACTGAAGCTTTCTTT.

CDR3 in amino acids: CASSPAPQGDTIYF. The CDR3, as DNA: TGTGCCAGCAGCCCCGCACCCCAGGGGGACACCATATATTTT. V usage is TRBV7-7 and J usage is TRBJ1-3; TRBD1 aligns across 7 bases. Germline V gene lookup returns CDR1 SSHAT and CDR2 FNYEAQ (reference sequence). CDR3 length: 14 residues. V lost 5 bases and J lost 8; bases outside the gene matches: 9.

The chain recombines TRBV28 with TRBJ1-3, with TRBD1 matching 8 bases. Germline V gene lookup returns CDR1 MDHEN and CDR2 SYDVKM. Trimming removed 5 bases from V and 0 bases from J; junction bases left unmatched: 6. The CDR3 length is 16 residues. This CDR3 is CASSPGQALSGNTIYF. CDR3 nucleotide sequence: TGTGCCAGCAGTCCGGGACAGGCTCTCTCTGGAAACACCATATATTTT. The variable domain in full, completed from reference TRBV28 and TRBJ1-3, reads DVKVTQSSRYLVKRTGEKVFLECVQDMDHENMFWYRQDPGLGLRLIYFSYDVKMKEKGDIPEGYSVSREKKERFSLILESASTNQTSMYLCASSPGQALSGNTIYFGEGSWLTVV.

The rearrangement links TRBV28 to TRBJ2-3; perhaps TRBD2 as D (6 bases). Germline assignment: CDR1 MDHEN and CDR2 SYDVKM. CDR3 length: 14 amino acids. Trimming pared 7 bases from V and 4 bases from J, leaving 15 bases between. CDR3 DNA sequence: TGTGCCAGCACCCGAGGAGGGACGGCAGATACGCAGTATTTT. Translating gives CASTRGGTADTQYF.

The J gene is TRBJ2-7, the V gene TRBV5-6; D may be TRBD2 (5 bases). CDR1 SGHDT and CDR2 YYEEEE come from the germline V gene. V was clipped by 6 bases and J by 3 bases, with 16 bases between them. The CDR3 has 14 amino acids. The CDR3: CASTPARGLYEQYF. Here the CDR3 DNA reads TGTGCCAGCACCCCTGCTCGAGGGCTCTACGAGCAGTACTTC.

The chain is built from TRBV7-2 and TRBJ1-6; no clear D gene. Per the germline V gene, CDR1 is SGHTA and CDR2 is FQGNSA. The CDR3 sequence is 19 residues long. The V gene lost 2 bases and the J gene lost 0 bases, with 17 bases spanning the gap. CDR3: CASSLLSITTSSYNSPLHF. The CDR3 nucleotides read TGTGCCAGCAGCTTACTTTCTATCACCACTAGCTCCTATAATTCACCCCTCCACTTT.

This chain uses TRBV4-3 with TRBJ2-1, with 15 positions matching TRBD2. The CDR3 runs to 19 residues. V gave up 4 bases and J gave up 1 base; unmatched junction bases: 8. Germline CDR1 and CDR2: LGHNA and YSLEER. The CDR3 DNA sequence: TGCGCCAGCAGCCCCTATTCGGGACTAGCGGGGGGTTCCTACAATGAGCAGTTCTTC. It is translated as CASSPYSGLAGGSYNEQFF.

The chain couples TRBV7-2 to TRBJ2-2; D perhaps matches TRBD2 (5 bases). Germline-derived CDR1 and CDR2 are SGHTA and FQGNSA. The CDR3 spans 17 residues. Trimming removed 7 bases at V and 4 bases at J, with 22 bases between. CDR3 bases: TGTGCCAGCAACCCGAGGGCAGCCATATTATCCACCGGGGAGCTGTTTTTT. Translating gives CASNPRAAILSTGELFF.

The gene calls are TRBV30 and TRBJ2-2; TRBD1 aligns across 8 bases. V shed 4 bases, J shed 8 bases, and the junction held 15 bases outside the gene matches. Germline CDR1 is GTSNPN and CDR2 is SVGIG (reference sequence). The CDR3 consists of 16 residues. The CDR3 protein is CAWKRQTGVVSGELFF. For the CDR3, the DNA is TGTGCCTGGAAAAGACAGACAGGGGTAGTGTCTGGGGAGCTGTTTTTT.

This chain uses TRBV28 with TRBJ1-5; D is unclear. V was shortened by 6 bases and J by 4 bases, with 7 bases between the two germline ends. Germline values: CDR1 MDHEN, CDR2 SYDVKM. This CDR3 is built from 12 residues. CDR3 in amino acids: CASRYSNQPQHF. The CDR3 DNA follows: TGTGCCAGCAGATACTCTAATCAGCCCCAGCATTTT.